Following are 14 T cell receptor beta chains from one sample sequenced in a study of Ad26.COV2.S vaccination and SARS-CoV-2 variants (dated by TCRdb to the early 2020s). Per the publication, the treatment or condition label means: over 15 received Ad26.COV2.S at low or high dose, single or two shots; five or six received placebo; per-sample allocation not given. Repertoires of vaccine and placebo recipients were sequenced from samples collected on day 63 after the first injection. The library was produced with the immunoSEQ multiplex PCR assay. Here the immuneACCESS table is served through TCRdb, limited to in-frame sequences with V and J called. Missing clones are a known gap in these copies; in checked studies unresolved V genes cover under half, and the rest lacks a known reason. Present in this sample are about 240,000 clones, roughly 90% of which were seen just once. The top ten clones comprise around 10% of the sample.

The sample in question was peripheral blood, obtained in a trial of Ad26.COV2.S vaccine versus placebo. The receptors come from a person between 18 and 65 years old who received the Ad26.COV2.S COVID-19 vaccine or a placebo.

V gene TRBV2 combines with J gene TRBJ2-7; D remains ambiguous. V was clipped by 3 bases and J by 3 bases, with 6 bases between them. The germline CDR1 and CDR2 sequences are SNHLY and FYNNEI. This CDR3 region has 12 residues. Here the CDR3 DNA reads TGTGCCAGCAGTGAGAATCGCTACGAGCAGTACTTC. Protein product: CASSENRYEQYF.

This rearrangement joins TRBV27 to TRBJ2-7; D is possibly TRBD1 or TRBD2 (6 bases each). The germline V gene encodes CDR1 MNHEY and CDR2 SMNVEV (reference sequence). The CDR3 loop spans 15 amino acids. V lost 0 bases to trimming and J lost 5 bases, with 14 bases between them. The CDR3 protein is CASSLSGRRGDEQYF. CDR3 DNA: TGTGCCAGCAGTTTATCTGGACGGAGGGGGGACGAGCAGTACTTC.

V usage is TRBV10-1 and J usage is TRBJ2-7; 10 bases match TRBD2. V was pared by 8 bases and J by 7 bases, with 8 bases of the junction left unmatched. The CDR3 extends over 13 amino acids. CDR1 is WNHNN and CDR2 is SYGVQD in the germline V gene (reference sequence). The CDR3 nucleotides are TGCGCCAGCTCTAGCGGGGGCAGGTCGGAGCAGTACTTC. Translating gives CASSSGGRSEQYF.

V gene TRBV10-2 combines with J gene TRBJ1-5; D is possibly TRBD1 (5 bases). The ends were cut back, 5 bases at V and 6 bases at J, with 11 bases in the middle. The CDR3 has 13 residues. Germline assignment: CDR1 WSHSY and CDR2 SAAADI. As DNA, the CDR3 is TGCGCCAGCAGTAAAGGGGAGGGTCAGCCCCAGCATTTT. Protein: CASSKGEGQPQHF.

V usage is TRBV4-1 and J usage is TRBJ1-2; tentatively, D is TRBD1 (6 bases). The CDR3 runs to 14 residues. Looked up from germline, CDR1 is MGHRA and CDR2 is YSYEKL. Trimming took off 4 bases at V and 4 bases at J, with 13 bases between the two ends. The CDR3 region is CASSPDSRSYGYTF. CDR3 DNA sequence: TGCGCCAGCAGCCCGGACAGTCGGAGCTATGGCTACACCTTC.

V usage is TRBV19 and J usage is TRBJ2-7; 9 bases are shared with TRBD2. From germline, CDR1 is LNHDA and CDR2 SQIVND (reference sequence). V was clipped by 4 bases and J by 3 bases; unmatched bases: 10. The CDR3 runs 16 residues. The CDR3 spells CASSTSFAGGIYEQYF. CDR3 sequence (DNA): TGTGCCAGTAGTACCTCCTTTGCGGGGGGGATCTACGAGCAGTACTTC.

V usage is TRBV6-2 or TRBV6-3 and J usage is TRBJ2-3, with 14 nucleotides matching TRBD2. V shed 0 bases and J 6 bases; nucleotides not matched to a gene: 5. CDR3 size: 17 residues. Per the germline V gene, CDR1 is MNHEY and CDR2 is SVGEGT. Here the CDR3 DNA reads TGTGCCAGCAGTTACTCGGGACTAGCGGGAGATGGGGATACGCAGTATTTT. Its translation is CASSYSGLAGDGDTQYF.

CDR3 residues: CACTRLVSQFF. CDR3 bases: TGTGCCTGCACAAGACTAGTTTCGCAGTTCTTC. The gene calls are TRBV30 and TRBJ2-1, with a tentative D call TRBD2 (6 bases). The germline CDR1 and CDR2 sequences are GTSNPN and SVGIG (reference sequence). V lost 6 bases to trimming and J lost 12 bases, with 15 bases between them. The CDR3 length is 11 residues.

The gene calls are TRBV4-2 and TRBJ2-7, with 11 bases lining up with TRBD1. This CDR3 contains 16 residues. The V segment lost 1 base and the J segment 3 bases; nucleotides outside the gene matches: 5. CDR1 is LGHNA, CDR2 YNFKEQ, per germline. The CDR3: CASSQGTGGLNYEQYF. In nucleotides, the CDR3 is TGTGCCAGCAGCCAAGGGACAGGGGGCTTGAACTACGAGCAGTACTTC.

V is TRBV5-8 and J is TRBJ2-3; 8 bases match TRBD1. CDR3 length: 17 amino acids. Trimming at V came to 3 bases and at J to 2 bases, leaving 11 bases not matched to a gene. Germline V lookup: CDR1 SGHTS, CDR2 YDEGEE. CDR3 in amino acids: CASSSTRQGLYTDTQYF. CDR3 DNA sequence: TGTGCCAGCAGCTCAACCCGACAGGGGCTTTACACAGATACGCAGTATTTT.

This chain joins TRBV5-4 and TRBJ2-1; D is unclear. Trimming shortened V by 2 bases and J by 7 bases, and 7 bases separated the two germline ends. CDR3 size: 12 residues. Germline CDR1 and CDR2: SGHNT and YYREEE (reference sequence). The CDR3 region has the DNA TGTGCCAGCAGCTTCCACTCGAATGAGCAGTTCTTC. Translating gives CASSFHSNEQFF.

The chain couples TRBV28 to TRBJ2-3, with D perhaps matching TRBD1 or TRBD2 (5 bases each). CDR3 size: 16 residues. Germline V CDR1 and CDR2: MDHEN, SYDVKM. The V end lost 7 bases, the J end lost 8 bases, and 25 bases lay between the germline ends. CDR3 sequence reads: CASNEPGLGPGSTQYF. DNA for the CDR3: TGTGCCAGCAACGAACCCGGACTGGGACCAGGTAGTACGCAGTATTTT.

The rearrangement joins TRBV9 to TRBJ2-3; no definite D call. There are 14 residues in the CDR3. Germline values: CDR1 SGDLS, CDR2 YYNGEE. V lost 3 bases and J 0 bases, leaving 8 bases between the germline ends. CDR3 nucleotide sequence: TGTGCCAGCAGCGGAAGTGGGAGCACAGATACGCAGTATTTT. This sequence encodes CASSGSGSTDTQYF.

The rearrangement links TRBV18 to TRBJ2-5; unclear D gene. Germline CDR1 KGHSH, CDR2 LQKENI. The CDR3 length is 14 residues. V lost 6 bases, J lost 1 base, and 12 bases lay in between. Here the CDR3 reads CASSGLVAQETQYF. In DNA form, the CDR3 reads TGTGCCAGCTCGGGCCTAGTAGCCCAAGAGACCCAGTACTTC.